A selection of T cell receptor beta chains follows, all from one sample in a study of blood T cell repertoires in COVID-19. Produced via immunoSEQ multiplex PCR; TCRdb's table is partial and in-frame only. The data show about 140,000 clones, approximately 84% seen once. Sequencing input: PBMCs or T cells enriched from blood (not recorded which). These receptors all come from a middle-aged man with acute COVID-19. CDR3s include the opening cysteine and the closing phenylalanine or tryptophan. A D gene is named only where the DNA matches it firmly. Clone size is stated in some rows and not others, as once, few, many or a class when expanded.

V	D	size	J	CDR3	DNA
TRBV7-9	.	.	TRBJ1-4	CASSLGPSATNEKLFF	TGTGCCAGCAGCTTAGGGCCATCAGCAACTAATGAAAAACTGTTTTTT
TRBV6-1	TRBD2	once	TRBJ2-4	CASSEGRGAKNIQYF	TGTGCCAGCAGTGAGGGGCGGGGGGCCAAAAACATTCAGTACTTC
TRBV27	.	.	TRBJ1-6	CASRLLNSPLHF	TGTGCCAGCAGACTCTTAAATTCACCCCTCCACTTT
TRBV9	TRBD2	.	TRBJ2-1	CASSVGVAGEGEQFF	TGTGCCAGCAGCGTAGGGGTAGCGGGGGAGGGGGAGCAGTTCTTC
TRBV6-2/TRBV6-3	.	.	TRBJ2-7	CASSYQGKYEQYF	TGTGCCAGCAGTTACCAGGGGAAGTACGAGCAGTACTTC
TRBV11-2	.	.	TRBJ2-2	CASSLDLFGANTGELFF	TGTGCCAGCAGCTTAGATCTCTTCGGGGCGAACACCGGGGAGCTGTTTTTT
TRBV10-1	TRBD1	.	TRBJ1-2	CASSERLGTAYTF	TGCGCCAGCAGTGAGCGGTTGGGGACAGCCTACACCTTC
TRBV11-3	.	.	TRBJ2-2	CASSRTSPGELFF	TGTGCCAGCAGCCGCACTAGCCCCGGGGAGCTGTTTTTT
TRBV10-2	.	few	TRBJ1-4	CASSESEGTNEKLFF	TGCGCCAGCAGTGAGTCGGAGGGGACCAATGAAAAACTGTTTTTT
TRBV18	TRBD1	.	TRBJ1-2	CASSPGAGGNYGYTF	TGTGCCAGCTCACCGGGGGCAGGGGGAAACTATGGCTACACCTTC
TRBV29-1	TRBD1	.	TRBJ1-1	CSGGQGWDTEAFF	TGCAGCGGCGGACAGGGATGGGACACTGAAGCTTTCTTT
TRBV4-3	.	.	TRBJ1-2	CASSQDPEASGYTF	TGCGCCAGCAGCCAAGATCCGGAGGCTAGTGGCTACACCTTC
TRBV9	.	.	TRBJ2-5	CASSGKRASGYQETQYF	TGTGCCAGCAGCGGGAAGAGGGCTAGTGGGTACCAAGAGACCCAGTACTTC
TRBV18	TRBD1	.	TRBJ2-2	CASFPGQRRTGELFF	TGTGCCAGCTTCCCGGGACAGAGGCGAACCGGGGAGCTGTTTTTT
TRBV11-2	.	.	TRBJ1-1	CASSLLRTYPLEAFF	TGTGCCAGCAGCTTATTACGGACTTATCCCCTGGAAGCTTTCTTT
TRBV9	TRBD2	.	TRBJ2-1	CASSAGSSGYNEQFF	TGTGCCAGCAGCGCCGGGTCTAGCGGCTACAATGAGCAGTTCTTC
TRBV6-2/TRBV6-3	TRBD1	.	TRBJ2-7	CASSDRDRGTYKRGSYEQYF	TGTGCCAGCAGTGACCGGGACAGGGGGACTTACAAGCGGGGGTCGTACGAGCAGTACTTC
TRBV10-1	.	.	TRBJ2-5	CASSESRGGETQYF	TGCGCCAGCAGTGAGTCAAGGGGTGGCGAGACCCAGTACTTC
TRBV19	.	.	TRBJ2-1	CASSLGVGIHEQFF	TGTGCCAGTAGTCTCGGGGTAGGGATCCATGAGCAGTTCTTC
TRBV27	TRBD2	few	TRBJ2-7	CASSWTSGSSYEQYF	TGTGCCAGCAGTTGGACTAGCGGGAGCTCCTACGAGCAGTACTTC
TRBV2	TRBD2	few	TRBJ2-7	CASRGTSGVYEQYF	TGTGCCAGCAGGGGGACTAGCGGGGTCTACGAGCAGTACTTC
TRBV29-1	.	.	TRBJ2-5	CSVGTKETQYF	TGCAGCGTGGGGACAAAAGAGACCCAGTACTTC
TRBV14	TRBD2	.	TRBJ2-5	CASSQVRGRETQYF	TGTGCCAGCAGCCAAGTGCGGGGGAGAGAGACCCAGTACTTC
TRBV4-2	.	.	TRBJ2-7	CASSQGSSYEQYF	TGTGCCAGCAGCCAAGGCAGTTCCTACGAGCAGTACTTC
TRBV15	TRBD1	.	TRBJ2-1	CATSRDPGTVAEQFF	TGTGCCACCAGCAGAGACCCCGGGACAGTGGCTGAGCAGTTCTTC
TRBV19	.	.	TRBJ2-2	CASRGGGGTGELFF	TGTGCCAGTAGGGGCGGAGGTGGGACCGGGGAGCTGTTTTTT
TRBV5-1	TRBD1	.	TRBJ1-2	CASSADRGTSNYGYTF	TGCGCCAGCAGCGCGGACAGGGGCACATCTAACTATGGCTACACCTTC
TRBV28	TRBD1	.	TRBJ1-6	CASRHKGTGTNSPLHF	TGTGCCAGCAGACACAAGGGGACAGGAACTAATTCACCCCTCCACTTT
TRBV6-2/TRBV6-3	.	.	TRBJ2-1	CASSYRGLHNEQFF	TGTGCCAGCAGTTACCGCGGACTCCACAATGAGCAGTTCTTC
TRBV6-5	TRBD2	.	TRBJ2-7	CASSYWGPGGEQYF	TGTGCCAGCAGTTACTGGGGCCCGGGAGGCGAGCAGTACTTC
TRBV7-9	.	.	TRBJ2-7	CASSSGLYEQYF	TGTGCCAGCAGCTCCGGGTTGTACGAGCAGTACTTC